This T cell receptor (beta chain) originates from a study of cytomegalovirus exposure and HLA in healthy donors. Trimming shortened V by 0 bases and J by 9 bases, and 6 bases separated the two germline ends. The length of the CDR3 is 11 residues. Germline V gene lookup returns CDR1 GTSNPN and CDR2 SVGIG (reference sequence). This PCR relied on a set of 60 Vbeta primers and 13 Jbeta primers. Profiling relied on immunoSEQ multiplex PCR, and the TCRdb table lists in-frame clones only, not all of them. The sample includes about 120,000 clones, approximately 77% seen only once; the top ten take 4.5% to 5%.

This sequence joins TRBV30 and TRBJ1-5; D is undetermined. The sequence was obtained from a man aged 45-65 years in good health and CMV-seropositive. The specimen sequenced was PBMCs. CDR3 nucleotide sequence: TGTGCCTGGAGTGTACGGGGGCCCCAGCATTTT. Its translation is CAWSVRGPQHF.